Listed below are T cell receptor beta chains from one sample, sequenced in a study of beta chain features in type 1 diabetes. Clones were read by immunoSEQ multiplex PCR, and TCRdb kept only the in-frame ones, dropping some. The table has roughly 180,000 clones, around an eighth seen once. The specimen was central memory CD4+ T cells from blood. Receptors were obtained from a woman under 30 in good health. The CDR3 runs from the conserved cysteine through the conserved F or W.

v_gene: TRBV5-1; j_gene: TRBJ1-1; CDR3aa: CASHDRRFTEAFF
v_gene: TRBV5-4; j_gene: TRBJ2-1; CDR3aa: CASSLSRLYNEQFF
v_gene: TRBV5-1; j_gene: TRBJ2-3; CDR3aa: CASSLATGTGADTQYF
v_gene: TRBV18; j_gene: TRBJ2-2; CDR3aa: CASSSDNGELFF
v_gene: TRBV19; j_gene: TRBJ2-1; CDR3aa: CASQTSGRNEQFF
v_gene: TRBV5-6; j_gene: TRBJ1-2; CDR3aa: CASSFRRSGSNYGYTF
v_gene: TRBV2; j_gene: TRBJ2-7; CDR3aa: CASENRAEQYF
v_gene: TRBV11-2; j_gene: TRBJ2-5; CDR3aa: CASSFGARGETQYF
v_gene: TRBV5-8; j_gene: TRBJ2-1; CDR3aa: CASSLAQVRGYNEQFF
v_gene: TRBV14; j_gene: TRBJ1-4; CDR3aa: CASSQVMREKLFF
v_gene: TRBV7-7; j_gene: TRBJ1-1; CDR3aa: CASSPTDGQNTEAFF